This entry features one TCR beta chain sequence. What it binds is unknown. This CDR3 region has 19 residues. J lost 4 bases, V lost 2 bases, and 16 bases had no gene match. CDR1 and CDR2 (germline): SGHTA, FQGNSA. Primers used in a second PCR of roughly 6 to 11 cycles were a sample-barcoded 5' primer and a J-beta primer mix. Each cDNA molecule received a tag from a template-switch adaptor that had 12 random nucleotides. TCRdb re-called the 5' RACE reads through MiXCR, storing one row per CDR3 protein. The data contain around 580,000 distinct CDR3 sequences, under 55% of them singletons. The data are from a study of blood T cells in healthy people across ages. Regarding the study as a whole: Researchers said unsorted PBMCs prevented a conclusive naive versus antigen-experienced comparison.

The sample, about 10 milliliters of peripheral blood, was drawn from each donor. Sample: blood. This chain uses TRBV7-2 with TRBJ2-2; 7 nucleotides match TRBD2. This TCR was sampled from a man older than 75 in good health. The CDR3 sequence: CASSLHGSGGRVGTGELFF. CDR3 nucleotide sequence: TGTGCCAGCAGCTTACACGGTTCGGGAGGCAGGGTGGGCACCGGGGAGCTGTTTTTT.